A selection of T cell receptor beta chains follows, all from one sample in a study of cytomegalovirus exposure and HLA in healthy donors. The data were produced by immunoSEQ multiplex PCR, yet TCRdb's version contains in-frame clones alone and is incomplete. The sample gives roughly 110,000 clones, approximately 79% of which show up once; 3% to 4% is in the top ten. Input material: PBMCs. Every receptor here comes from a man between 60 and 75 years old in good health and CMV-seronegative. Both conserved end residues are part of each CDR3. The order of the fields is D gene, J gene, clone size, V gene, CDR3 protein, CDR3 DNA. A D gene is named only where the DNA matches it firmly. The size field is filled for only some rows; it gives once, few, many or a size class.

D gene: TRBD2; J gene: TRBJ2-1; clone size: .; V gene: TRBV7-2; CDR3 protein: CASSFGGGATEQFF; CDR3 DNA: TGTGCCAGCAGCTTCGGCGGGGGGGCCACCGAGCAGTTCTTC
D gene: TRBD1; J gene: TRBJ2-7; clone size: .; V gene: TRBV7-2; CDR3 protein: CASSLGQGFYEQYF; CDR3 DNA: TGTGCCAGCAGCTTAGGACAGGGATTCTACGAGCAGTACTTC
D gene: .; J gene: TRBJ2-1; clone size: .; V gene: TRBV6-1; CDR3 protein: CASSAQGPIGDEQFF; CDR3 DNA: TGTGCCAGCAGCGCTCAGGGTCCGATTGGCGATGAGCAGTTCTTC
D gene: .; J gene: TRBJ2-3; clone size: few; V gene: TRBV2; CDR3 protein: CAGSRQDTQYF; CDR3 DNA: TGTGCCGGTAGCCGCCAGGATACGCAGTATTTT
D gene: .; J gene: TRBJ2-2; clone size: .; V gene: TRBV7-2; CDR3 protein: CASRLHTETGELFF; CDR3 DNA: TGTGCCAGCAGATTACACACAGAGACCGGGGAGCTGTTTTTT
D gene: .; J gene: TRBJ2-3; clone size: once; V gene: TRBV5-1; CDR3 protein: CASSLSTDTQYF; CDR3 DNA: TGCGCCAGCAGCCTGAGCACAGATACGCAGTATTTT
D gene: TRBD1; J gene: TRBJ1-2; clone size: .; V gene: TRBV18; CDR3 protein: CASSPDRDGYTF; CDR3 DNA: TGTGCCAGCTCGCCCGACAGGGACGGCTACACCTTC
D gene: TRBD2; J gene: TRBJ2-1; clone size: .; V gene: TRBV9; CDR3 protein: CASSLGTSGFNEQFF; CDR3 DNA: TGTGCCAGCAGCCTTGGGACTAGCGGGTTCAATGAGCAGTTCTTC
D gene: TRBD1; J gene: TRBJ1-1; clone size: .; V gene: TRBV25-1; CDR3 protein: CASSGQGWNTEAFF; CDR3 DNA: TGTGCCAGCAGTGGACAGGGTTGGAACACTGAAGCTTTCTTT
D gene: .; J gene: TRBJ1-2; clone size: few; V gene: TRBV6-5; CDR3 protein: CASSYDRNYGYTF; CDR3 DNA: TGTGCCAGCAGTTACGACAGGAACTATGGCTACACCTTC
D gene: .; J gene: TRBJ1-3; clone size: .; V gene: TRBV7-2; CDR3 protein: CASSLVPKLNSGNTIYF; CDR3 DNA: TGTGCCAGCAGCTTAGTGCCTAAACTGAACTCTGGAAACACCATATATTTT
D gene: .; J gene: TRBJ1-5; clone size: .; V gene: TRBV27; CDR3 protein: CASSTGSNQPQHF; CDR3 DNA: TGTGCCAGCAGTACAGGTAGCAATCAGCCCCAGCATTTT
D gene: .; J gene: TRBJ2-3; clone size: .; V gene: TRBV5-1; CDR3 protein: CASSLGGLSVDTQYF; CDR3 DNA: TGCGCCAGCAGCTTGGGGGGACTGTCCGTGGATACGCAGTATTTT
D gene: .; J gene: TRBJ2-2; clone size: .; V gene: TRBV11-3; CDR3 protein: CASSSITGELFF; CDR3 DNA: TGTGCCAGCAGCTCAATCACCGGGGAGCTGTTTTTT
D gene: TRBD1; J gene: TRBJ1-5; clone size: .; V gene: TRBV2; CDR3 protein: CASSRQGDQPQHF; CDR3 DNA: TGTGCCAGCAGCAGACAGGGGGATCAGCCCCAGCATTTT
D gene: TRBD1; J gene: TRBJ1-5; clone size: .; V gene: TRBV6-6; CDR3 protein: CASRTGTGHQPQHF; CDR3 DNA: TGTGCCAGCAGGACCGGGACAGGGCATCAGCCCCAGCATTTT
D gene: .; J gene: TRBJ2-7; clone size: .; V gene: TRBV28; CDR3 protein: CASSALPGAYEQYF; CDR3 DNA: TGTGCCAGCAGTGCTCTTCCAGGGGCCTACGAGCAGTACTTC
D gene: TRBD1; J gene: TRBJ2-6; clone size: .; V gene: TRBV5-6; CDR3 protein: CASSAGTGGSGANVLTF; CDR3 DNA: TGTGCCAGCAGCGCCGGGACAGGTGGTTCTGGGGCCAACGTCCTGACTTTC
D gene: .; J gene: TRBJ1-6; clone size: .; V gene: TRBV4-1; CDR3 protein: CASSQDPGGVVSYNSPLHF; CDR3 DNA: TGCGCCAGCAGCCAAGATCCCGGAGGGGTTGTCTCCTATAATTCACCCCTCCACTTT
D gene: TRBD1; J gene: TRBJ2-2; clone size: .; V gene: TRBV5-1; CDR3 protein: CASFETGGRELFF; CDR3 DNA: TGCGCCAGCTTCGAGACAGGGGGCAGGGAGCTGTTTTTT
D gene: TRBD2; J gene: TRBJ2-2; clone size: .; V gene: TRBV5-1; CDR3 protein: CASSETSGGAGTGELFF; CDR3 DNA: TGCGCCAGCAGCGAAACTAGCGGGGGGGCCGGCACCGGGGAGCTGTTTTTT
D gene: TRBD2; J gene: TRBJ2-3; clone size: .; V gene: TRBV18; CDR3 protein: CASTTPTSGGPPTDTQYF; CDR3 DNA: TGTGCCAGCACAACTCCGACTAGCGGGGGGCCTCCCACAGATACGCAGTATTTT
D gene: .; J gene: TRBJ2-1; clone size: .; V gene: TRBV19; CDR3 protein: CASSIGGGYEQFF; CDR3 DNA: TGTGCCAGTAGTATCGGTGGGGGGTATGAGCAGTTCTTC
D gene: TRBD1; J gene: TRBJ1-2; clone size: .; V gene: TRBV7-8; CDR3 protein: CASSQTRAGGNYGYTF; CDR3 DNA: TGTGCCAGCAGCCAAACGCGGGCAGGGGGGAACTATGGCTACACCTTC
D gene: .; J gene: TRBJ1-2; clone size: .; V gene: TRBV19; CDR3 protein: CASMAPGGRRYHGYTF; CDR3 DNA: TGTGCCAGCATGGCCCCGGGCGGGCGCAGGTACCATGGCTACACCTTC
D gene: TRBD1; J gene: TRBJ1-5; clone size: .; V gene: TRBV2; CDR3 protein: CASSFRGRGDQPQHF; CDR3 DNA: TGTGCCAGCAGTTTTAGGGGGCGCGGGGATCAGCCCCAGCATTTT
D gene: .; J gene: TRBJ1-1; clone size: .; V gene: TRBV5-1; CDR3 protein: CASSLDAGGQFTEAFF; CDR3 DNA: TGCGCCAGCAGCTTGGACGCGGGGGGGCAATTCACTGAAGCTTTCTTT
D gene: TRBD1; J gene: TRBJ1-3; clone size: .; V gene: TRBV6-6; CDR3 protein: CASSLGQDTIYF; CDR3 DNA: TGTGCCAGCAGTCTAGGACAGGACACCATATATTTT
D gene: .; J gene: TRBJ2-2; clone size: .; V gene: TRBV7-9; CDR3 protein: CASSLASGTYNTGELFF; CDR3 DNA: TGTGCCAGCAGCTTAGCGTCCGGGACTTATAACACCGGGGAGCTGTTTTTT
D gene: TRBD1; J gene: TRBJ1-4; clone size: .; V gene: TRBV5-1; CDR3 protein: CASSRDRTNEKLFF; CDR3 DNA: TGCGCCAGCAGCCGGGACAGAACTAATGAAAAACTGTTTTTT
D gene: .; J gene: TRBJ1-2; clone size: few; V gene: TRBV6-5; CDR3 protein: CASSYTDYGYTF; CDR3 DNA: TGTGCCAGCAGTTATACAGACTATGGCTACACCTTC
D gene: TRBD1; J gene: TRBJ1-4; clone size: .; V gene: TRBV7-2; CDR3 protein: CASSFGQGEKLFF; CDR3 DNA: TGTGCCAGCAGCTTCGGACAGGGAGAAAAACTGTTTTTT
D gene: .; J gene: TRBJ2-2; clone size: .; V gene: TRBV9; CDR3 protein: CASSLARGIPSGANTGELFF; CDR3 DNA: TGTGCCAGCAGCCTCGCACGGGGGATTCCGTCTGGAGCGAACACCGGGGAGCTGTTTTTT
D gene: TRBD2; J gene: TRBJ2-3; clone size: .; V gene: TRBV5-1; CDR3 protein: CASSGGAGGSTDTQYF; CDR3 DNA: TGCGCCAGCAGCGGAGGAGCGGGGGGAAGCACAGATACGCAGTATTTT
D gene: .; J gene: TRBJ2-3; clone size: once; V gene: TRBV7-2; CDR3 protein: CASSPQSVPDTQYF; CDR3 DNA: TGTGCCAGCAGCCCCCAGAGCGTCCCAGATACGCAGTATTTT
D gene: .; J gene: TRBJ2-3; clone size: .; V gene: TRBV28; CDR3 protein: CASRGWGPLQYF; CDR3 DNA: TGTGCCAGCAGAGGTTGGGGGCCCCTACAGTATTTT
D gene: .; J gene: TRBJ2-5; clone size: .; V gene: TRBV30; CDR3 protein: CAWSIWTRQETQYF; CDR3 DNA: .
D gene: .; J gene: TRBJ2-5; clone size: .; V gene: TRBV5-1; CDR3 protein: CASSPRRVKETQYF; CDR3 DNA: TGCGCCAGCAGCCCCCGCAGGGTTAAAGAGACCCAGTACTTC
D gene: .; J gene: TRBJ1-1; clone size: .; V gene: TRBV7-9; CDR3 protein: CANNPQGPNTEAFF; CDR3 DNA: TGTGCCAACAATCCCCAGGGGCCGAACACTGAAGCTTTCTTT
D gene: .; J gene: TRBJ2-5; clone size: .; V gene: TRBV1; CDR3 protein: CTSSPGRVPSWETQYF; CDR3 DNA: TGCACCAGCAGCCCGGGTAGAGTCCCGTCCTGGGAGACCCAGTACTTC
D gene: TRBD1; J gene: TRBJ1-5; clone size: .; V gene: TRBV27; CDR3 protein: CASKPQGGRGQPQHF; CDR3 DNA: TGTGCCAGCAAACCGCAGGGGGGACGGGGGCAGCCCCAGCATTTT
D gene: TRBD2; J gene: TRBJ2-5; clone size: once; V gene: TRBV9; CDR3 protein: CASSVGASGGNQETQYF; CDR3 DNA: TGTGCCAGCAGCGTAGGGGCTAGCGGGGGGAACCAAGAGACCCAGTACTTC
D gene: TRBD1; J gene: TRBJ1-2; clone size: .; V gene: TRBV6-6; CDR3 protein: CASSQTEQGLNGYTF; CDR3 DNA: TGTGCCAGCAGCCAAACGGAACAGGGGCTTAATGGCTACACCTTC
D gene: TRBD1; J gene: TRBJ1-1; clone size: .; V gene: TRBV18; CDR3 protein: CASSGGQGPNTEAFF; CDR3 DNA: TGTGCCAGCTCCGGGGGACAGGGGCCGAACACTGAAGCTTTCTTT
D gene: TRBD1; J gene: TRBJ2-1; clone size: .; V gene: TRBV5-4; CDR3 protein: CASSTRQGAGHNEQFF; CDR3 DNA: TGTGCCAGCAGCACTCGACAGGGGGCCGGTCACAATGAGCAGTTCTTC
D gene: TRBD2; J gene: TRBJ2-5; clone size: .; V gene: TRBV5-1; CDR3 protein: CASSFAGAQETQYF; CDR3 DNA: TGCGCCAGCAGCTTCGCGGGAGCCCAAGAGACCCAGTACTTC
D gene: TRBD1; J gene: TRBJ2-1; clone size: .; V gene: TRBV7-3; CDR3 protein: CASSGGQGAGEQFF; CDR3 DNA: TGTGCCAGCAGCGGGGGACAGGGGGCGGGTGAGCAGTTCTTC
D gene: TRBD1; J gene: TRBJ2-2; clone size: .; V gene: TRBV29-1; CDR3 protein: CSVSTLGQGRTGELFF; CDR3 DNA: TGCAGCGTTTCCACCCTGGGACAGGGGAGAACCGGGGAGCTGTTTTTT
D gene: TRBD1; J gene: TRBJ2-2; clone size: .; V gene: TRBV5-1; CDR3 protein: CASSLEFLSGDRNTGELFF; CDR3 DNA: TGCGCCAGCAGCTTGGAATTTTTATCAGGGGACAGGAACACCGGGGAGCTGTTTTTT
D gene: .; J gene: TRBJ2-1; clone size: once; V gene: TRBV18; CDR3 protein: CASSPLRGSFNEQFF; CDR3 DNA: TGTGCCAGCTCACCGTTAAGGGGTAGTTTCAATGAGCAGTTCTTC
D gene: .; J gene: TRBJ2-3; clone size: .; V gene: TRBV5-1; CDR3 protein: CASSTGALDTQYF; CDR3 DNA: TGCGCCAGCAGCACTGGGGCGCTAGATACGCAGTATTTT
D gene: TRBD1; J gene: TRBJ1-5; clone size: .; V gene: TRBV19; CDR3 protein: CASKDRGLGGPQHF; CDR3 DNA: TGTGCCAGTAAGGACAGGGGGTTAGGAGGGCCCCAGCATTTT
D gene: .; J gene: TRBJ1-4; clone size: .; V gene: TRBV7-8; CDR3 protein: CASSFAPTDEKLFF; CDR3 DNA: TGTGCCAGCAGCTTTGCCCCTACGGATGAAAAACTGTTTTTT
D gene: TRBD1; J gene: TRBJ2-1; clone size: .; V gene: TRBV18; CDR3 protein: CASSPGQVPYNEQFF; CDR3 DNA: TGTGCCAGCTCACCAGGACAGGTTCCCTACAATGAGCAGTTCTTC
D gene: TRBD1; J gene: TRBJ1-6; clone size: .; V gene: TRBV5-6; CDR3 protein: CASSRTGEGSPLHF; CDR3 DNA: TGTGCCAGCAGCCGGACAGGGGAAGGATCACCCCTCCACTTT
D gene: TRBD1; J gene: TRBJ1-1; clone size: once; V gene: TRBV4-3; CDR3 protein: CASSKTDRDGPEAFF; CDR3 DNA: TGCGCCAGCAGCAAAACGGACAGGGATGGGCCTGAAGCTTTCTTT
D gene: .; J gene: TRBJ2-1; clone size: .; V gene: TRBV27; CDR3 protein: CASSLLGSEQFF; CDR3 DNA: TGTGCCAGCAGTTTACTGGGGAGCGAGCAGTTCTTC
D gene: TRBD1; J gene: TRBJ2-1; clone size: .; V gene: TRBV6-1; CDR3 protein: CASSELAGQGNEQFF; CDR3 DNA: TGTGCCAGCAGTGAATTGGCGGGACAGGGTAATGAGCAGTTCTTC
D gene: TRBD1; J gene: TRBJ1-1; clone size: .; V gene: TRBV5-1; CDR3 protein: CASSWGTGSIMNTEAFF; CDR3 DNA: TGCGCCAGCAGCTGGGGGACAGGATCCATAATGAACACTGAAGCTTTCTTT
D gene: .; J gene: TRBJ1-6; clone size: .; V gene: TRBV19; CDR3 protein: CASSMTDKTSPLHF; CDR3 DNA: TGTGCCAGTAGTATGACTGATAAGACCTCACCCCTCCACTTT